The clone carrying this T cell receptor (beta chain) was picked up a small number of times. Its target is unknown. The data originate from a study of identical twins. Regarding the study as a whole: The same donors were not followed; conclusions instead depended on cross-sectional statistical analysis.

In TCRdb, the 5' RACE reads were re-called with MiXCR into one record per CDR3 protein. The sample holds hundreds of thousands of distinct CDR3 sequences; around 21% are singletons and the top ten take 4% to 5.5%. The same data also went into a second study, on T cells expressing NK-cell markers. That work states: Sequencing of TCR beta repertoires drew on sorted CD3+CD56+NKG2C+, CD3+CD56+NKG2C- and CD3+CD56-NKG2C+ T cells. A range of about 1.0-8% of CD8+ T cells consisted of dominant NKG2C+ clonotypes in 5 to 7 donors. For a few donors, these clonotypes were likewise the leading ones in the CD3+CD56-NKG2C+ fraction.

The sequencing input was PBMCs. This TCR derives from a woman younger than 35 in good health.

The CDR3, as DNA: TGCGCCAGCAGCCAAGTGATCGGTAGCGGGATCTACGAGCAGTACTTC. This codes for CASSQVIGSGIYEQYF. The J gene is TRBJ2-7, the V gene TRBV4-3; 8 nucleotides align to TRBD2. Per the germline V gene, CDR1 is LGHNA and CDR2 is YSLEER. Trimming removed 1 base from V and 3 bases from J; junction bases left unmatched: 8. The CDR3 sequence is 16 residues long.